The T cell receptor (beta chain) described here comes from a study of identical twins (dated by TCRdb to about 2016). Study-wide context: TCR alpha and beta repertoires from monozygotic twins, unrelated adults of various ages and cord blood were deep-sequenced to test whether fetal clonotypes persist. To rule out contamination, the twin experiments were replicated at different times with different library preparation protocols.

The CDR3, from cysteine to phenylalanine, totals 15 residues. Only the CDR3 part of the read is kept: 45 bases, read in frame from the first base. CDR1 is given as SGHRS and CDR2 as YFSETQ, both from the germline V gene. The trim is 0 bases for V and 10 bases for J, with a gap of 17 bases between the germline ends. Every donor in the study was a healthy Caucasian. Miltenyi CD45RO+ enrichment and human naive T-cell isolation kits were used to isolate memory (CD45RO+) and naive T cells from PBMC. Regarding this clonotype: No cognate antigen has been identified for it. There are no base qualities to consult, and no much larger clone falls within one base.

Library method: 5' RACE. Data came from an Illumina HiSeq 2000. Template switching added a universal primer binding site, and the final cDNA carried a unique molecular identifier that allowed TCR cDNA molecules to be counted accurately. Specific primers in the conserved constant-segment region were used to synthesize first-strand cDNA for the TCR alpha and beta chains. Each cDNA library was double barcoded, with a SMART-Mk sample barcode plus Illumina barcodes, to control for contamination. TruSeq adapter sequences along with Illumina sample barcodes were introduced in two successive PCR steps. The Illumina HiSeq platform was used with custom primers to sequence TCR alpha and beta cDNA libraries. Per the authors' processing: Unique molecular identifiers were extracted from raw reads with MiGEC, and CDR3 positions were determined with MiXCR. For each individual, recombination models were inferred using an EM algorithm with the repgenHMM and IGoR tools. Shared clonotypes were analyzed with the tcR package in R, and sharing was normalized by the product of cloneset sizes. To study raw recombination free of thymic and clonal selection effects, out-of-frame nonproductive sequences were analyzed. Through fastp at Q25 and MiXCR, TCRdb rebuilt clones from the public reads, retaining in-frame beta chains. CDR3 protein sequences are deduplicated, and each keeps its most common genes and DNA. It is TCRdb's table, rather than the study itself, that gives the V and J calls and clone size. For this sample the table gives about 250,000 distinct CDR3 sequences, of which more than 12% were detected only once. The ten largest clones add up to 7% to 9% of the sample.

Study-wide conclusions, independent of this receptor: Recombination models systematically underestimated out-of-frame TCR alpha sharing in monozygotic twins but agreed with sharing between unrelated individuals. Conclusions relied on cross-sectional statistical analysis, since the same donors could not be followed over many years. Compared with coincidental sharing between unrelated individuals, out-of-frame TCR alpha sequences shared between twins showed an excess of sequences with low generation probability. Fewer insertions were carried by abundant cord blood beta clonotypes; a weaker similar trend was observed in young adult naive repertoires, while no such trend was observed in memory repertoires. A weaker excess of twin sharing was found in beta out-of-frame sequences because the signal-to-noise ratio was lowered by fewer shared sequences. Zero-insertion analyses could be partly confounded by invariant T cells such as MAIT and iNKT, although diverse VJ usage argued against such confounding for most clonotypes.

Sequenced input: memory (CD45RO+) T cells sorted from blood. Taken with the paper, the label for cell subset or site translates to: CD45RO+ enriched T cells. The clonotype comes from a woman aged 18-35 years in good health. The receptor chain draws on TRBV5-1 and TRBJ2-1; no D gene call is confident. The CDR3 reads CASSLGATPGDEQFF. The nucleotides are TGCGCCAGCAGCTTGGGTGCGACCCCGGGCGACGAGCAGTTCTTC.